The entry that follows covers one T cell receptor (beta chain) sequence. Its antigen is unidentified. The sample comes from a study of T-cell reconstitution after alpha-beta-depleted transplantation in children. Library preparation (for TCRbeta) was performed with unique molecular identifiers. MiXCR, run by TCRdb on the PCR reads, gives a single entry per CDR3 protein. This table holds around 800,000 distinct CDR3 sequences, about 15% found once. Regarding the study as a whole: Two months or so post-transplant, alpha-beta T cells reportedly derived from several hundred expanded graft clones. Once a year had passed after transplant, T-cell counts and diversity came mostly from newly produced T cells. From surviving recipient T cells and thymic progenitors came the high day-60 TCRbeta diversity observed in some patients.

J lost 7 bases, V lost 3 bases, and 7 bases had no gene match. Germline assignment: CDR1 SGHRS and CDR2 YFSETQ. The CDR3 covers 14 residues. The chain couples TRBV5-1 to TRBJ2-5, with 9 bases that match TRBD1. The sample in question was PBMCs, mostly from graft donor cells, obtained 360 days after TCRalphabeta/CD19-depleted stem cell transplant. The sequence derives from a male patient younger than 18 who had a stem cell transplant for acute lymphoblastic leukemia, so the T cells may come from the graft donor. The CDR3 is CASSWGDRDGTQYF. The DNA for the CDR3 is TGCGCCAGCAGCTGGGGGGACAGGGACGGGACCCAGTACTTC. The full variable domain, completed using reference TRBV5-1 and TRBJ2-5, is KAGVTQTPRYLIKTRGQQVTLSCSPISGHRSVSWYQQTPGQGLQFLFEYFSETQRNKGNFPGRFSGRQFSNSRSEMNVSTLELGDSALYLCASSWGDRDGTQYFGPGTRLLVL.